This T cell receptor (beta chain) came from a study of response to subunit inactivated influenza vaccine. Study results and caveats: Every seasonal influenza vaccination brings in few new T cells, the authors suggested.

This clonotype occurred a few times. Its cognate antigen is unknown. The CDR3 runs 16 residues. V shed 4 bases, J shed 2 bases, and the junction held 8 bases outside the gene matches. Germline CDR1 SGHAT, CDR2 FQNNGV. In TCRdb, the RT-PCR reads were re-called with MiXCR into one record per CDR3 protein. The sample lists around 710,000 distinct CDR3 sequences; over 11% were seen once. This TCR derives from a man in his forties or fifties who received an inactivated influenza vaccine. Source: PBMCs from blood, taken approximately 15 days before vaccination. The chain combines TRBV11-2 with TRBJ2-5; 9 bases are shared with TRBD1. CDR3 DNA sequence: TGTGCCAGCAGCTCTCCGGGACAGGGAGTTCAAGAGACCCAGTACTTC. Translated: CASSSPGQGVQETQYF.